This T cell receptor beta chain was sequenced for a study of regulatory and conventional T cells in RAG deficiency. TCRdb's copy holds only in-frame clones and misses some; the assay was immunoSEQ multiplex PCR. The table records roughly 28,000 clones, 85% to 95% of them present only once. Regulatory T cells were sorted from blood as CD4+ CD25-high CD127-low cells. Germline CDR1 is KGHSH and CDR2 is LQKENI. CDR3 length: 14 amino acids. V dropped 6 bases and J dropped 6; count of bases not matched to a gene: 7. The data were also submitted as part of a second study, on regulatory T cells. Turning to that study: The primer mix had 52 TRBV and 13 TRBJ primers.

The sample was Tregs sorted from blood. This receptor was taken from a human donor in good health. The rearrangement joins TRBV18 to TRBJ1-5; 8 bases fit TRBD1. CDR3 sequence reads: CASSQQGESQPQHF. The CDR3 nucleotides read TGTGCCAGCTCGCAACAGGGGGAGAGTCAGCCCCAGCATTTT.